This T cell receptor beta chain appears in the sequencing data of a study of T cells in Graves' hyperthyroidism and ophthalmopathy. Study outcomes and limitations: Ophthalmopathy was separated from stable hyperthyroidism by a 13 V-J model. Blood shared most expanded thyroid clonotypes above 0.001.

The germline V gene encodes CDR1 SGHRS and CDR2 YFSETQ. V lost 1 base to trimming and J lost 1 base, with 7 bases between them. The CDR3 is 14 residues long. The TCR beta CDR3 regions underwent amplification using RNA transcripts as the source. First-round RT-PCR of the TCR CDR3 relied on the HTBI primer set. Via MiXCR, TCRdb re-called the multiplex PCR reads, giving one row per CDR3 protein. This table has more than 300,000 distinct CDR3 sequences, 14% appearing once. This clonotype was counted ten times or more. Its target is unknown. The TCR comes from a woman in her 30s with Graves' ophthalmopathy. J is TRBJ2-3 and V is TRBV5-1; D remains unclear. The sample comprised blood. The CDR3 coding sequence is TGCGCCAGCAGCTTGAACACCCGCACAGATACGCAGTATTTT. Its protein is CASSLNTRTDTQYF.